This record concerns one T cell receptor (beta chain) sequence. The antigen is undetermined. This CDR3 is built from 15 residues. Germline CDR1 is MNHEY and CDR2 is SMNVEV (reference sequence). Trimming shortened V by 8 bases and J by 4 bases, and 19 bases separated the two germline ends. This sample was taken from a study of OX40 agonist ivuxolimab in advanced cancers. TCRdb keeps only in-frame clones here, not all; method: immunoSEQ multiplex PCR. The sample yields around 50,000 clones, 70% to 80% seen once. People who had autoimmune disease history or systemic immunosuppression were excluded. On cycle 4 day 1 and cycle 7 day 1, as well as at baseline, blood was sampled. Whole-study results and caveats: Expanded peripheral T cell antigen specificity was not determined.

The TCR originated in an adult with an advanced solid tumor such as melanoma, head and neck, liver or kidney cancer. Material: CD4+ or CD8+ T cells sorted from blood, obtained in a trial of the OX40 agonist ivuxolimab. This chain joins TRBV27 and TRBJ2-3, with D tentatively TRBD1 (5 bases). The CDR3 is CASRKGRAFADTQYF. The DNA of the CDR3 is TGTGCCAGCCGGAAGGGCAGGGCGTTTGCAGATACGCAGTATTTT.